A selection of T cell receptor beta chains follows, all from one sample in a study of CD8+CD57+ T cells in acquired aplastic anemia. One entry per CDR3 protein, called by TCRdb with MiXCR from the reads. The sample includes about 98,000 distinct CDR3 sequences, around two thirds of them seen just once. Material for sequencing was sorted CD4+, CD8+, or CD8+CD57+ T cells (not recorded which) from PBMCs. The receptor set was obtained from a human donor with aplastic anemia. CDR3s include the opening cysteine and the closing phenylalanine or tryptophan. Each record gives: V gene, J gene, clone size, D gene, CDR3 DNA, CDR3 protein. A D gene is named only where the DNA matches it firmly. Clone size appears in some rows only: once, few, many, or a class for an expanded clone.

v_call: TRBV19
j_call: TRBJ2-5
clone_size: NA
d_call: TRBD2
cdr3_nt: TGTGCCAGTAGTATTTCCAGCGGGGGGTGGAGAGAGCAGTACTTC
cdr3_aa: CASSISSGGWREQYF

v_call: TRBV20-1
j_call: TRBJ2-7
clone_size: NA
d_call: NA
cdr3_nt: TGCAGTGCTAGTGGGAACAGGGACACCTACGAGCAGTACTTC
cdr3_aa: CSASGNRDTYEQYF

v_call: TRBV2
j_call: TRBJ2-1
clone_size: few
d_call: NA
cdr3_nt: TGTGCCAGCAGTGGGCAGACCCTCGGGAGTGAGCAGTTCTTC
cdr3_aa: CASSGQTLGSEQFF

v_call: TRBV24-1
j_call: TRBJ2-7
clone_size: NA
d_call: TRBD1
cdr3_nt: TGTGCCACCAGTGGTGGGACAGGGGTCTACGAGCAGTACTTC
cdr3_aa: CATSGGTGVYEQYF

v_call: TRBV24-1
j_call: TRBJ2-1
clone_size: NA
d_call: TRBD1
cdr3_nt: TGTGCCACCAGTGATCGTACGAACAGGGGGCTCAATGAGCAGTTCTTC
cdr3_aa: CATSDRTNRGLNEQFF

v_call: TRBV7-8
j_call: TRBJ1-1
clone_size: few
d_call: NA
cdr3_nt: TGTGCCAGCAGCTTAGTACAGGGAAACACTGAAGCTTTCTTT
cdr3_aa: CASSLVQGNTEAFF

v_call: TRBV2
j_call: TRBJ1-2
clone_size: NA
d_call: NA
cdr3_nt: TGTGCCAGCAGTCGTCAGGAGAGCTACTATGGCTACACCTTC
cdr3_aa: CASSRQESYYGYTF

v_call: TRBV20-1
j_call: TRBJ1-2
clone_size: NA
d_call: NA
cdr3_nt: TGCAGTGCTAGGGGAAACCAGGATTTTTATGGCTACACCTTC
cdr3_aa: CSARGNQDFYGYTF

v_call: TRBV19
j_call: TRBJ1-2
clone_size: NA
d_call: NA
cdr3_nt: TGTGCCAGTAGTTCCTCGGAGGGACGCTATGGCTACACCTTC
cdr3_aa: CASSSSEGRYGYTF

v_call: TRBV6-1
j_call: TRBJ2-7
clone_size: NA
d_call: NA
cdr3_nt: TGTGCCAGCAGAGGCCACGGGACACCTAACTACGAGCAGTACTTC
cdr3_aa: CASRGHGTPNYEQYF

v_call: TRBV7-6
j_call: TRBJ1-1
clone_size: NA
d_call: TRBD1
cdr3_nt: TGTGCCAGCAGCTTACAGGGGGCGGGAACTGAAGCTTTCTTT
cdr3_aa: CASSLQGAGTEAFF

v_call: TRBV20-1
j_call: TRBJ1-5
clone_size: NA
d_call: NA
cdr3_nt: TGCAGTGCTAGAGATGTAGCTGGGCGGGATAGCAATCAGCCCCAGCATTTT
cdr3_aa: CSARDVAGRDSNQPQHF

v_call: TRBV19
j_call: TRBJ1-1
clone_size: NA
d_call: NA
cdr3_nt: TGTGCCAGTAGTATAGTTTCGGGCAGGGCGAACACTGAAGCTTTCTTT
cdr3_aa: CASSIVSGRANTEAFF

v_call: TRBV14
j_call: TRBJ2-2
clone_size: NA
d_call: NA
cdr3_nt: TGTGCCAGCAGCCTTTTTTTGGTTGGGAACACCGGGGAGCTGTTTTTT
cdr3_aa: CASSLFLVGNTGELFF

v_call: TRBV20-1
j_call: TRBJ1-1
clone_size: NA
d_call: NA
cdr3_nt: TGCAGTGCTAGTGTAGGAATGAACACTGAAGCTTTCTTT
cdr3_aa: CSASVGMNTEAFF

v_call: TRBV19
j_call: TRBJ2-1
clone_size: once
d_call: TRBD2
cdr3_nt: TGTGCCAGTAGTCCTATGAGCGGGGGGGCCAATGAGCAGTTCTTC
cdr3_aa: CASSPMSGGANEQFF

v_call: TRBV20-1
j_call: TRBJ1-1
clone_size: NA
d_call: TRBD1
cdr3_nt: TGCAGTGCTAGAGGCGGGACAGCGAACACTGAAGCTTTCTTT
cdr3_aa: CSARGGTANTEAFF

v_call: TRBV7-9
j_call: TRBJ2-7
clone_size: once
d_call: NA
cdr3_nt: TGTGCCAGCAGCTTTTTGGGCTACGAGCAGTACTTC
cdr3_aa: CASSFLGYEQYF

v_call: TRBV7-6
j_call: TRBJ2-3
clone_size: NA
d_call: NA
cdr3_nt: TGTGCCAGCAGCTTGGGTTTGGCTAGTTCTTGGAGGCCAGATACGCAGTATTTT
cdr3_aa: CASSLGLASSWRPDTQYF

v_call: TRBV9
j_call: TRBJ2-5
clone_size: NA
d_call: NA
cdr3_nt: TGTGCCAGCAGCGTATTAGCAGGGGAGACCCAGTACTTC
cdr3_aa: CASSVLAGETQYF

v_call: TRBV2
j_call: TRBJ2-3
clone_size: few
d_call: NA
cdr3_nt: TGTGCCAGCAGGGAGCAAGGACTCCTCACAGATACGCAGTATTTT
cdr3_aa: CASREQGLLTDTQYF

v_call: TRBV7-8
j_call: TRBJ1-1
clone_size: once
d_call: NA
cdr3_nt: TGTGCCAGCAGCTTAGGGGAAGGGCAGGGTTATGAAGACACTGAAGCTTTCTTT
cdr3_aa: CASSLGEGQGYEDTEAFF

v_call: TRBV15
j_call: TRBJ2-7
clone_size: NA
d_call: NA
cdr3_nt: TGTGCCACCAGCAGTGAACGGGGGTATAGCTCCTACGAGCAGTACTTC
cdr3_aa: CATSSERGYSSYEQYF

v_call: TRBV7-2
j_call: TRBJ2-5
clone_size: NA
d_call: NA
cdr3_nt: TGTGCCAGCAGCTTCGGTAGGGTCGAGACCCAGTACTTC
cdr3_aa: CASSFGRVETQYF

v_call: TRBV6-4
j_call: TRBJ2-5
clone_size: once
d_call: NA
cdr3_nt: TGTGCCAGCAGTGAAGCGACGGAGAGTTCGTCCCAGTACTTC
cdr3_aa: CASSEATESSSQYF

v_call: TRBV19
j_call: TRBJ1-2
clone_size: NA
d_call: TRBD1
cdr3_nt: TGTGCCAGTACTAACCCCGGACAGGGAGTCCATGGCTACACCTTC
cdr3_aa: CASTNPGQGVHGYTF

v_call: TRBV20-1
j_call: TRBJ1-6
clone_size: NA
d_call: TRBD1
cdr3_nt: TGCAGTGCTAGGGAGACAGGGAATTCACCCCTCCACTTT
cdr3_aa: CSARETGNSPLHF

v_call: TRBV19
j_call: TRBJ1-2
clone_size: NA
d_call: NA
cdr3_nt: TGTGCCAGTGGCATGAATGCTAACTATGGCTACACCTTC
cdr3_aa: CASGMNANYGYTF

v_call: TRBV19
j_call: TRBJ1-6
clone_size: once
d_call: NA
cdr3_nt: TGTGCCAGTAGTCCCGGGACTACGCGGCGCGTCCACTTT
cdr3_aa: CASSPGTTRRVHF